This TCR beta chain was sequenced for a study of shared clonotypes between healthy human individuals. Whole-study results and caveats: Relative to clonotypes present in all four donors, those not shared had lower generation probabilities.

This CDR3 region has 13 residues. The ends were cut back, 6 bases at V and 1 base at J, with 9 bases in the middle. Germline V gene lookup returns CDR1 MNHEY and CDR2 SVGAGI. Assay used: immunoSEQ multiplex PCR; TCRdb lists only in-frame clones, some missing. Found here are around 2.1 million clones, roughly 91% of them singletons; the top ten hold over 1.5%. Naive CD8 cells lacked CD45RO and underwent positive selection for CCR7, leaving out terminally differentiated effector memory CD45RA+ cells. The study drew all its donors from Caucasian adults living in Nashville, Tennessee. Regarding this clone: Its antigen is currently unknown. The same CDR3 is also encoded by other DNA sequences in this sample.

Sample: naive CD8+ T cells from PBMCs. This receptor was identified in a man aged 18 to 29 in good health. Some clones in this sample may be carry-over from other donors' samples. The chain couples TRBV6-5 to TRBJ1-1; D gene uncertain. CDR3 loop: CASSYGPNTEAFF. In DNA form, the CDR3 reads TGTGCCAGCAGCTACGGTCCGAACACTGAAGCTTTCTTT.